This T cell receptor beta chain was observed in a study of control samples from healthy donors and cancer patients. Germline loops: CDR1 SNHLY, CDR2 FYNNEI. CDR3 length: 15 residues. The V and J ends lost 7 bases and 7 bases respectively, with 19 bases between them. Measured with immunoSEQ multiplex PCR; TCRdb has only the in-frame clones, and not every one. The sample lists more than 50,000 clones, less than 95% occurring once. This chain uses TRBV2 with TRBJ1-4, with no clear D. The source is a woman aged 45-60 years with colorectal cancer. The material sequenced was PBMCs. The CDR3 sequence: CASTRLGRETEKLFF. The CDR3 DNA reads as TGTGCCAGCACCCGACTTGGACGGGAGACTGAAAAACTGTTTTTT.